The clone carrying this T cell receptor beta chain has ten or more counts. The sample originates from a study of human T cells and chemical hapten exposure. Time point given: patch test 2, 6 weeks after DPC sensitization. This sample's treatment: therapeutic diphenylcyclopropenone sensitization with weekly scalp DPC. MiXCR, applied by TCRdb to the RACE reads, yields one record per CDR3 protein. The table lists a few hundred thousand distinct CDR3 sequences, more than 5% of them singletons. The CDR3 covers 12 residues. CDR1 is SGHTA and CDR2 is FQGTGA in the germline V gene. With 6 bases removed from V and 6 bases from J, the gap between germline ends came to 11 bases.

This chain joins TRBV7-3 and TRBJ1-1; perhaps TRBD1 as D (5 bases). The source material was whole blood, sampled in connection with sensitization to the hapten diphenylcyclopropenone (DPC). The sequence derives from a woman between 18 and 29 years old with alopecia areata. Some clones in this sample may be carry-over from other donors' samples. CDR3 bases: TGTGCCAGCAGATCCGAGGGGTCTGAAGCTTTCTTT. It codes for CASRSEGSEAFF.